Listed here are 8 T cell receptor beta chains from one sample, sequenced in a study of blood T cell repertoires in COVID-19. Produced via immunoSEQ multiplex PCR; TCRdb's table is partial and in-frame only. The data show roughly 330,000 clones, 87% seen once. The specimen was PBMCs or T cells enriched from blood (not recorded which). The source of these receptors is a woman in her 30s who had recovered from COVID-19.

CDR3 nucleotides: TGTGCCAGCTCACCCCTAGCAGCCGGTTCCCTCGGAAACACCATATATTTT. It specifies CASSPLAAGSLGNTIYF. The chain carries TRBV18 and TRBJ1-3; no definite D call. CDR1 and CDR2 from the germline V gene are KGHSH and LQKENI. V gave up 3 bases and J gave up 4 bases, with 19 bases separating them. The CDR3 is 17 amino acids.

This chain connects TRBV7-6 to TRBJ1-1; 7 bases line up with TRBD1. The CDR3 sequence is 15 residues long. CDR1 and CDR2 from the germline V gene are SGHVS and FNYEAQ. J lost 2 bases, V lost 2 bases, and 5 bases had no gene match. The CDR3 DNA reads TGTGCCAGCAGCTTATCCGGGACAGTAAACACTGAAGCTTTCTTT. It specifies CASSLSGTVNTEAFF.

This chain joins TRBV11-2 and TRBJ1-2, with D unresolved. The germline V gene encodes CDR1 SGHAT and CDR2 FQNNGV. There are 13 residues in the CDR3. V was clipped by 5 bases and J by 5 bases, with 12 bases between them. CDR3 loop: CASSLGGTYGYTF. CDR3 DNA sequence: TGTGCCAGCAGCCTAGGAGGAACTTATGGCTACACCTTC. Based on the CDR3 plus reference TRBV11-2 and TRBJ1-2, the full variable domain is EAGVAQSPRYKIIEKRQSVAFWCNPISGHATLYWYQQILGQGPKLLIQFQNNGVVDDSQLPKDRFSAERLKGVDSTLKIQPAKLEDSAVYLCASSLGGTYGYTFGSGTRLTVV.

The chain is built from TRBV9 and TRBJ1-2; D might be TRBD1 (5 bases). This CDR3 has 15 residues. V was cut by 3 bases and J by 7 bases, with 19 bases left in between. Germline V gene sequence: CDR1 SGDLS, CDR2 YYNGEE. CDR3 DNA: TGTGCCAGCAGCGGCACCTCGGGGGAATATGGTGGCTACACCTTC. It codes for CASSGTSGEYGGYTF.

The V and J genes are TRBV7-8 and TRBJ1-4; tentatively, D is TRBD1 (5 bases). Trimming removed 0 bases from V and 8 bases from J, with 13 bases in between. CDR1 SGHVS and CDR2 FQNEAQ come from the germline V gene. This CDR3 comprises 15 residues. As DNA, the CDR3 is TGTGCCAGCAGCTTAGCGCTTGGGGCGGGGGAAAAACTGTTTTTT. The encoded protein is CASSLALGAGEKLFF.

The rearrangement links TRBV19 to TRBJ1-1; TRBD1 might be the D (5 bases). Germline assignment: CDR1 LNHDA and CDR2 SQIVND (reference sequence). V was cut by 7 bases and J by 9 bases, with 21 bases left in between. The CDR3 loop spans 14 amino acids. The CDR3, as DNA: TGTGCCAGTACCACGGTCGGCAAGGGGATTCAAGCTTTCTTT. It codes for CASTTVGKGIQAFF.

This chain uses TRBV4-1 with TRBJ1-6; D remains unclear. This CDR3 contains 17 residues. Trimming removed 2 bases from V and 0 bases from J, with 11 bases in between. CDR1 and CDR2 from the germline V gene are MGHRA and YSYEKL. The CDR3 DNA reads TGCGCCAGCAGCCAACAGCGGGATAGCTCCTATAATTCACCCCTCCACTTT. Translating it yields CASSQQRDSSYNSPLHF.

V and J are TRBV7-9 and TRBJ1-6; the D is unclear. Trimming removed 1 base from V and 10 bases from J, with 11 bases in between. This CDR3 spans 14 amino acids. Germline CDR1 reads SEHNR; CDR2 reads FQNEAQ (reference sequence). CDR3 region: CASSLVGVDSPLHF. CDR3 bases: TGTGCCAGCAGCTTAGTCGGGGTCGACTCACCCCTCCACTTT. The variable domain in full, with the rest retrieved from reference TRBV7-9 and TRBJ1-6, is DTGVSQNPRHKITKRGQNVTFRCDPISEHNRLYWYRQTLGQGPEFLTYFQNEAQLEKSRLLSDRFSAERPKGSFSTLEIQRTEQGDSAMYLCASSLVGVDSPLHFGNGTRLTVT.